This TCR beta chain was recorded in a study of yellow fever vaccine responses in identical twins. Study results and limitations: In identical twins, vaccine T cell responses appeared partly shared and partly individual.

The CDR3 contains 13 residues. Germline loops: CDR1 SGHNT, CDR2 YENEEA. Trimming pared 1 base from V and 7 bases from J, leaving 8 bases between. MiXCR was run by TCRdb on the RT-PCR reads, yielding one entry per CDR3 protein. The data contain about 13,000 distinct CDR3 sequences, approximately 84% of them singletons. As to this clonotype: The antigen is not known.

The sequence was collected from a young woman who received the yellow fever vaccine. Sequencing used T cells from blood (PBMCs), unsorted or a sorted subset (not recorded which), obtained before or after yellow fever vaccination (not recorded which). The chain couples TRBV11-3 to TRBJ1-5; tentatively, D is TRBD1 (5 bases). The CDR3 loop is CASSLARDQPQHF. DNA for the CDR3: TGTGCCAGCAGCTTAGCAAGGGACCAGCCCCAGCATTTT.